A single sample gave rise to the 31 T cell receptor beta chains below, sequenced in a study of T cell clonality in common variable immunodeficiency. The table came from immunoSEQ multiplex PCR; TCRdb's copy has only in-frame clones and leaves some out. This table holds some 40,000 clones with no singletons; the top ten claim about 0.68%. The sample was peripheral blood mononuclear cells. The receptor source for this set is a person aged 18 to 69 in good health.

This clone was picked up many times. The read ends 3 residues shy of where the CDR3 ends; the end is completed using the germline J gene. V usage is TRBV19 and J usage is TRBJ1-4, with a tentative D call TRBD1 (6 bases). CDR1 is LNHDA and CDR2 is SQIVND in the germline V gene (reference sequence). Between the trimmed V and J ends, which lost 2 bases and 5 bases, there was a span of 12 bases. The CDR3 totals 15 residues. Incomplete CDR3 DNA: TGTGCCAGTAGTATAACTGGCAGGGGAAATGAAAAA. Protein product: CASSITGRGNEK. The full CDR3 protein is CASSITGRGNEKLFF. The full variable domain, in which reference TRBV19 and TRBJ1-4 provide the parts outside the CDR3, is DGGITQSPKYLFRKEGQNVTLSCEQNLNHDAMYWYRQDPGQGLRLIYYSQIVNDFQKGDIAEGYSVSREKKESFPLTVTSAQKNPTAFYLCASSITGRGNEKLFFGSGTQLSVL.

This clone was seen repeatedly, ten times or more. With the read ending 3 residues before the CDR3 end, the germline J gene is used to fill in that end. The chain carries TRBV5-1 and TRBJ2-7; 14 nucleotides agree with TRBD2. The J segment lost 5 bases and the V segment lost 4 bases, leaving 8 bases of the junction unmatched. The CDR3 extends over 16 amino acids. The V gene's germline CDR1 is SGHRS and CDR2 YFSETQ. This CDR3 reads CASSRGTSGSLHEQYF. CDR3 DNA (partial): TGCGCCAGCAGCAGGGGGACTAGCGGGAGTCTTCACGAG.

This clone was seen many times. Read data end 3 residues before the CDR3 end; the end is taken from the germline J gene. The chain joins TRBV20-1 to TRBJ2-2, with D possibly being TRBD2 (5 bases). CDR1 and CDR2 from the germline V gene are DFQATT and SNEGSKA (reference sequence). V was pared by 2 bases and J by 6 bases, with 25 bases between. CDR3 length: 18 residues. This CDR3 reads CSARQPKSERSRSGELFF. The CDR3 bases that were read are TGCAGTGCTAGACAACCCAAGTCGGAGCGGAGCAGATCCGGGGAG.

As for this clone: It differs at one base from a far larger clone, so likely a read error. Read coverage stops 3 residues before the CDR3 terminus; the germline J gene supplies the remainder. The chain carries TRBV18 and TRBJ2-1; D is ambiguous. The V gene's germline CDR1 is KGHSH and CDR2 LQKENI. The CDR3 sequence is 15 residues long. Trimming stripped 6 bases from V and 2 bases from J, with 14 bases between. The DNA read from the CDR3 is TGTGCCAGCTCTCCCGACTGGAGCGCCTACAATGAG. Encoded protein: CASSPDWSAYNE. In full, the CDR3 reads CASSPDWSAYNEQFF.

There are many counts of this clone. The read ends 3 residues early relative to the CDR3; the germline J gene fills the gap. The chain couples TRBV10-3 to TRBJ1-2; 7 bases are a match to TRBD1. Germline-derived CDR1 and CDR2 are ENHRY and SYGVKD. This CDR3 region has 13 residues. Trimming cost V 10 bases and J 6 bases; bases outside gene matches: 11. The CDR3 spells CASYRGQQDGYTF. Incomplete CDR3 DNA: TGTGCCAGTTACAGGGGACAGCAGGATGGC.

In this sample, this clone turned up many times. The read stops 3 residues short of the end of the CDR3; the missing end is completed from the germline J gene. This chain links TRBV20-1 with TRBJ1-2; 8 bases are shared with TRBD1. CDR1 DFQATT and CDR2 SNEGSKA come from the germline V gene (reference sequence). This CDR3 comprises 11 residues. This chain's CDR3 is CSARTGEGYTF. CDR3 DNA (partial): TGCAGTGCTAGGACAGGGGAAGGC.

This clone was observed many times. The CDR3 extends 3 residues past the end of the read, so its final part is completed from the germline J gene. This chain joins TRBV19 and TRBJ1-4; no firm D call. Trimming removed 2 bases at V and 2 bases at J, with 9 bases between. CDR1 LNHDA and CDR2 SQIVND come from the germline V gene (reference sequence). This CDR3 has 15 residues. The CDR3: CASSIQARTNEKLFF. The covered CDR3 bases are TGTGCCAGTAGTATACAGGCCCGTACTAATGAAAAA.

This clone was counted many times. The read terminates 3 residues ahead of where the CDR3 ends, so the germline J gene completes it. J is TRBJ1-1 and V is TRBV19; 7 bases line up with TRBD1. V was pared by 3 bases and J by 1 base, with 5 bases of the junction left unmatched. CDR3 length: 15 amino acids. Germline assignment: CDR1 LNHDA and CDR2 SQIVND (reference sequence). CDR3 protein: CASSMWDRSNTEAFF. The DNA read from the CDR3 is TGTGCCAGTAGTATGTGGGACAGATCGAACACTGAA. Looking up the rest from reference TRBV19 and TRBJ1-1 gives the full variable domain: DGGITQSPKYLFRKEGQNVTLSCEQNLNHDAMYWYRQDPGQGLRLIYYSQIVNDFQKGDIAEGYSVSREKKESFPLTVTSAQKNPTAFYLCASSMWDRSNTEAFFGQGTRLTVV.

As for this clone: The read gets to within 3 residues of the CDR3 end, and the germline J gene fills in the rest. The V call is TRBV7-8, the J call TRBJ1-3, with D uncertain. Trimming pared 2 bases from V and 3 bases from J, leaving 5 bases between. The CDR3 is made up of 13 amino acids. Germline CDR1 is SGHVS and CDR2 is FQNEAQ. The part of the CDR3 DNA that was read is TGTGCCAGCAGCTTACAGGTTGGAAACACC. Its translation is CASSLQVGNT. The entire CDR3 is CASSLQVGNTIYF.

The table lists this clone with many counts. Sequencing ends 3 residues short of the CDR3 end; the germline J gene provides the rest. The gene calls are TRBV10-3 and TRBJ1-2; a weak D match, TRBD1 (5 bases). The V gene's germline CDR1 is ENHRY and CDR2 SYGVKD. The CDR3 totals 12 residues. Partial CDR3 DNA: TGTGCCATCAGGGACCAAAGGGGCGGC. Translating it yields CAIRDQRGG. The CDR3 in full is CAIRDQRGGYTF.

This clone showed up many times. The CDR3 bases that were read are TGTGCCAGCATCCACCGGGTAGCGGGGGGGAATGAG. This encodes CASIHRVAGGNE. The entire CDR3 sequence reads CASIHRVAGGNEQFF. The chain couples TRBV12-3 or TRBV12-4 to TRBJ2-1, with 11 bases matching TRBD2. The CDR3 end lies 3 residues beyond the end of the read and is filled in from the germline J gene. J was trimmed by 7 bases and V by 7 bases; bases with no gene match: 9. This CDR3 contains 15 residues.

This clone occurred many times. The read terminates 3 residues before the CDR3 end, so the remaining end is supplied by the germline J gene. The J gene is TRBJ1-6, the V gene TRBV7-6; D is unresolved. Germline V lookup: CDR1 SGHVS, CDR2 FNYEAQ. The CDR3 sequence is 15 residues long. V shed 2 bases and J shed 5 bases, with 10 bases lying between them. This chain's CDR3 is CASSLNLADNSPLHF. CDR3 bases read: TGTGCCAGCAGCTTAAACCTTGCGGATAATTCACCC.

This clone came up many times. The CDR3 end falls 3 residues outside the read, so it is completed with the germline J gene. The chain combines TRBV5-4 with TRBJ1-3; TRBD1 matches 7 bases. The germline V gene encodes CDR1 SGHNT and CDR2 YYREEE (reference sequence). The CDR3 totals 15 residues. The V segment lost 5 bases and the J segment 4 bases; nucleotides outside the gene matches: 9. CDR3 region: CASSYDRDRGNTIYF. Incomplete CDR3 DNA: TGTGCCAGCAGTTATGACCGGGACAGAGGAAACACC.

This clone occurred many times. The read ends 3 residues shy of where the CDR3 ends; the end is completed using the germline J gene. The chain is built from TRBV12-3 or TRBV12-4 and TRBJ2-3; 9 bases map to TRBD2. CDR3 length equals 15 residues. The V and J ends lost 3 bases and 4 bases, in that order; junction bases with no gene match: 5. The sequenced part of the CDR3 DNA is TGTGCCAGCAGTTTCCGGCGGGGGGGCCCAGATACG. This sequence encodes CASSFRRGGPDT. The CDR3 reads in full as CASSFRRGGPDTQYF.

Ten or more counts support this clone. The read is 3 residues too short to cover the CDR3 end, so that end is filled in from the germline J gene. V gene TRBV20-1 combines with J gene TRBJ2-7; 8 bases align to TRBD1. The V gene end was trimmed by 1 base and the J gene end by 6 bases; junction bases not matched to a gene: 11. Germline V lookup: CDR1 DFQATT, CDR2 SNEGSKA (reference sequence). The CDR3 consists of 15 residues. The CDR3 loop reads CSARVGTGVLGEQYF. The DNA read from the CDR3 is TGCAGTGCTAGAGTCGGGACAGGTGTACTGGGCGAG.

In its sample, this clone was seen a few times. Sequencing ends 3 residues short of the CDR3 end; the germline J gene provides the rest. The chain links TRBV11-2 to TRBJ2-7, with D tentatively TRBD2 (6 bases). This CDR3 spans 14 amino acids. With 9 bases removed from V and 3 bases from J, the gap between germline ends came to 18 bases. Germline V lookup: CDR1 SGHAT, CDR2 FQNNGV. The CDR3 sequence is CASTLLSGDYEQYF. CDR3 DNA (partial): TGTGCCAGTACCTTACTCTCGGGGGACTACGAG.

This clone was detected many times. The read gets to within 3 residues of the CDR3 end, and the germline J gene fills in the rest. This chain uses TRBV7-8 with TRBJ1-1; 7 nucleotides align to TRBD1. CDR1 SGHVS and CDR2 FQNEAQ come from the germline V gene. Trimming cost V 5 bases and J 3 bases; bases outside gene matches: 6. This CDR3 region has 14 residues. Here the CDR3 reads CASSLDREYTEAFF. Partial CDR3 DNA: TGTGCCAGCAGCCTCGACAGGGAGTACACTGAA.

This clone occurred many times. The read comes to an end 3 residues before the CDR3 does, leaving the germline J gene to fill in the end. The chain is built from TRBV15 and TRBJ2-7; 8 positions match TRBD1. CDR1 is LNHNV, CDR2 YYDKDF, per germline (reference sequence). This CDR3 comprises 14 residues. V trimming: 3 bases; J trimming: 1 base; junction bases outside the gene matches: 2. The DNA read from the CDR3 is TGTGCCACCAGCAGGACAGGGGTGTCCTACGAG. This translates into CATSRTGVSYE. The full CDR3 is CATSRTGVSYEQYF.

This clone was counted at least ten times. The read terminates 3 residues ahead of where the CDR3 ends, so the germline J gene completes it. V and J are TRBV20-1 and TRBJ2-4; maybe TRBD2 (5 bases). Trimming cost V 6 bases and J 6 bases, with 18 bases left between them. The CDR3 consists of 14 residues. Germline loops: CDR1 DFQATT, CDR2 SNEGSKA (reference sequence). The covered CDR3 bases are TGCAGTGCAGCGGTTGTAAAAGGAGGAAACATT. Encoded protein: CSAAVVKGGNI. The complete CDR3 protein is CSAAVVKGGNIQYF.

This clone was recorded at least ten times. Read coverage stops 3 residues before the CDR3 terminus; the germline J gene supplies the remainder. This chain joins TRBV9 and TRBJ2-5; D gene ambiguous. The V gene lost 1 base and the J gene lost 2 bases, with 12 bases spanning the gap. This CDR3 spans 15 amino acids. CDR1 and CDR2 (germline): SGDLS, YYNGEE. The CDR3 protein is CASSVLDIPQETQYF. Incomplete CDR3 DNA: TGTGCCAGCAGCGTATTAGACATACCGCAAGAGACC.

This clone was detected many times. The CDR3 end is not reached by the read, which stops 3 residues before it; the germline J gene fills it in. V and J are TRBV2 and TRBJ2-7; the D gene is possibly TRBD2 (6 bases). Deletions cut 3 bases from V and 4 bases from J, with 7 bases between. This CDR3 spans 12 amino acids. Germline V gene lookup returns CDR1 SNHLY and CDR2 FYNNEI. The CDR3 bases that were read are TGTGCCAGCAGTGAGGAGGGTTACGAG. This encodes CASSEEGYE. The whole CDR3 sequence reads CASSEEGYEQYF.

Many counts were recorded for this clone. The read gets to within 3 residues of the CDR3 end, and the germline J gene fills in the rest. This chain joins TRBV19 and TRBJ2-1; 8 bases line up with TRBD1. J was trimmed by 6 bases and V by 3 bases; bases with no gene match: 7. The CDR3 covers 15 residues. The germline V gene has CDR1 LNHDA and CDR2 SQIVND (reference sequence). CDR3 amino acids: CASSISQGAGNEQFF. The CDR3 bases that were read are TGTGCCAGTAGTATTTCTCAGGGGGCCGGCAATGAG.

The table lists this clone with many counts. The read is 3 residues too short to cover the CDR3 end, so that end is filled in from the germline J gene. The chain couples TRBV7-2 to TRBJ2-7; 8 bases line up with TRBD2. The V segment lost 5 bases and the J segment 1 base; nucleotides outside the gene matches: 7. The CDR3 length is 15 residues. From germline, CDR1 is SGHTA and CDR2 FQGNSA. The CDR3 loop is CASSPHSGGSYEQYF. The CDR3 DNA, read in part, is TGTGCCAGCAGCCCGCACAGCGGGGGTTCCTACGAG. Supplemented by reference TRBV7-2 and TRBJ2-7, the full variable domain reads GAGVSQSPSNKVTEKGKDVELRCDPISGHTALYWYRQSLGQGLEFLIYFQGNSAPDKSGLPSDRFSAERTGGSVSTLTIQRTQQEDSAVYLCASSPHSGGSYEQYFGPGTRLTVT.

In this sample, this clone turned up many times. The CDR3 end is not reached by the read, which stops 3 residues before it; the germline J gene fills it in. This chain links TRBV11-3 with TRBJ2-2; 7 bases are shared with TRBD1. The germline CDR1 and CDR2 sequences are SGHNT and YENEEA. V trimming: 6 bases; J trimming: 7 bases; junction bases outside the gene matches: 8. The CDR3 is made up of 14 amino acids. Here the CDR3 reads CASSSRGYNGELFF. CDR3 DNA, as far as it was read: TGTGCCAGCAGTTCCAGGGGGTACAACGGGGAG.

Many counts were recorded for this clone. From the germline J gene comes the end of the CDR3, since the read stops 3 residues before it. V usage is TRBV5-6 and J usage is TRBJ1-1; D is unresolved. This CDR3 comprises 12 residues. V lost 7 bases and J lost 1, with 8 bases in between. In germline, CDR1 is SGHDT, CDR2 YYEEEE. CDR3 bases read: TGTGCCAGCGGCTACAGGAACACTGAA. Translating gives CASGYRNTE. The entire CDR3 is CASGYRNTEAFF.

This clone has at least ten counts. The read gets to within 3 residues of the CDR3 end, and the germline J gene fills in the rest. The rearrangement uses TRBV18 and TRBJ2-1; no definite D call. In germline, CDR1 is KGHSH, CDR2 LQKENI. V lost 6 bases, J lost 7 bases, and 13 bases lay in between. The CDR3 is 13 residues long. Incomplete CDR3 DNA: TGTGCCAGCTCCGCATCGGGTGAGAATGAG. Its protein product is CASSASGENE. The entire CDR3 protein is CASSASGENEQFF.

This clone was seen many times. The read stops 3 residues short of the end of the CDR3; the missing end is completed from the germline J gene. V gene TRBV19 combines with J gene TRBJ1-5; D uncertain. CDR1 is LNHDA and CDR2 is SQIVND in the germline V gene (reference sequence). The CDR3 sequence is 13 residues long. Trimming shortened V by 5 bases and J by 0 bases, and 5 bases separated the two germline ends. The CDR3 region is CASSPYSNQPQHF. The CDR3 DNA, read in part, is TGTGCCAGTAGTCCCTATAGCAATCAGCCC. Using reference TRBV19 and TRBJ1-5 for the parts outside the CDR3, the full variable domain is DGGITQSPKYLFRKEGQNVTLSCEQNLNHDAMYWYRQDPGQGLRLIYYSQIVNDFQKGDIAEGYSVSREKKESFPLTVTSAQKNPTAFYLCASSPYSNQPQHFGDGTRLSIL.

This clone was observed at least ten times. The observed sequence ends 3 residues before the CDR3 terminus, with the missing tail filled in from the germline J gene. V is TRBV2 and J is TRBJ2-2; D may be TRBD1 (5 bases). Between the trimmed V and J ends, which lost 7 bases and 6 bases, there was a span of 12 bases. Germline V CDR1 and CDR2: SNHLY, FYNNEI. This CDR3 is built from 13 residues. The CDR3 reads CASNYQGAGELFF. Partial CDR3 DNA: TGTGCCAGCAACTATCAGGGTGCCGGGGAG.

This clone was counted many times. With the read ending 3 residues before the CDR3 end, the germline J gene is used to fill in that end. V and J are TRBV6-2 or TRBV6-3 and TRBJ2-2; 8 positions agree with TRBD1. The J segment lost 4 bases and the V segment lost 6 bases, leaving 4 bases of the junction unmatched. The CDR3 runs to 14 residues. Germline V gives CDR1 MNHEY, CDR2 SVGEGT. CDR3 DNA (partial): TGTGCCAGCAGGGGGACAGGACTCACCGGGGAG. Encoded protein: CASRGTGLTGE. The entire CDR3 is CASRGTGLTGELFF.

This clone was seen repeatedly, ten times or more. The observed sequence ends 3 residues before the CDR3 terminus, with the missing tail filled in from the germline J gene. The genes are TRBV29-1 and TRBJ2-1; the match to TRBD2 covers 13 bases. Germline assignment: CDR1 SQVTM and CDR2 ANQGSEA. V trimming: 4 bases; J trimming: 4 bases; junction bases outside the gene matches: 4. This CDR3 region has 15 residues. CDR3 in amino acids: CSVVGTSGTYNEQFF. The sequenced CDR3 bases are TGCAGCGTTGTCGGGACTAGCGGGACGTACAATGAG.

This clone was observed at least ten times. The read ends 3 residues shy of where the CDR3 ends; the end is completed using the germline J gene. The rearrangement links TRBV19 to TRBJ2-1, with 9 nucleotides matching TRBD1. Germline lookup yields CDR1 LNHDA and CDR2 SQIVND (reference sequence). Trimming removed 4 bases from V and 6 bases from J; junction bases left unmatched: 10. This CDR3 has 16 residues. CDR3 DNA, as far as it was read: TGTGCCAGTAGTAGGCGCACAGGGGGCGCTTTCAATGAG. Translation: CASSRRTGGAFNE. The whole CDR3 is CASSRRTGGAFNEQFF. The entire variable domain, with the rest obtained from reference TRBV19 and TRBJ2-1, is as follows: DGGITQSPKYLFRKEGQNVTLSCEQNLNHDAMYWYRQDPGQGLRLIYYSQIVNDFQKGDIAEGYSVSREKKESFPLTVTSAQKNPTAFYLCASSRRTGGAFNEQFFGPGTRLTVL.